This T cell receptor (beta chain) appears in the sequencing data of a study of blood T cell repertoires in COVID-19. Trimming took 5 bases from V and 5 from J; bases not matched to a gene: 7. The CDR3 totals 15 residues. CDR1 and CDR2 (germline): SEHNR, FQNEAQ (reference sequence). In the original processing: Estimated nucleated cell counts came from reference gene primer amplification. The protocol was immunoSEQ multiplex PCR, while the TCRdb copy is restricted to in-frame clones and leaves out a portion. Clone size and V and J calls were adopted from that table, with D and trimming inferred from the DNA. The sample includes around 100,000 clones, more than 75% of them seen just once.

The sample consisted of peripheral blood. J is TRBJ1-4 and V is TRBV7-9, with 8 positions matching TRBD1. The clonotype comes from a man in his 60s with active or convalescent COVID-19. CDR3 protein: CASSAGDRRNEKLFF. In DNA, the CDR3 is TGTGCCAGCAGCGCGGGGGACAGGAGGAATGAAAAACTGTTTTTT.